This T cell receptor (beta chain) emerged from a study of OX40 agonist ivuxolimab in advanced cancers. The method was immunoSEQ multiplex PCR; TCRdb's version includes in-frame clones alone and lacks a portion of them. The data contain roughly 49,000 clones, under 90% of them seen just once; the ten biggest clones take up over 1.5%. In germline, CDR1 is SGHTA, CDR2 FQGNSA. The CDR3 spans 16 residues. Unmatched junction bases numbered 3, after V lost 5 bases and J lost 1 base. The sequence derives from an adult with an advanced solid tumor such as melanoma, head and neck, liver or kidney cancer. This sample comprised CD4+ or CD8+ T cells sorted from blood, obtained in a trial of the OX40 agonist ivuxolimab. V is TRBV7-2 and J is TRBJ2-3; 13 bases match TRBD2. CDR3 amino acids: CASSPGLAGGTDTQYF. For the CDR3, the DNA is TGTGCCAGCAGCCCCGGACTAGCGGGGGGCACAGATACGCAGTATTTT.